Sequencing of this T cell receptor (beta chain) was carried out in a study of metastatic and nonmetastatic thyroid tumors. Regarding the study as a whole: Significantly higher TCR beta diversity was reportedly seen in malignant thyroid tumors than benign nodules, in blood and tumor.

TCRdb reassembled clones from the PCR reads with MiXCR. Seen here are approximately 30,000 clones, roughly 15% observed once, and the top ten hold 3% to 4%. This clone was seen at least ten times. What it binds is not known. Treatment of any kind had been given to no patient before thyroid surgery. This CDR3 contains 15 residues. V dropped 7 bases and J dropped 7 bases, with 22 bases sitting between them. The germline CDR1 and CDR2 sequences are MDHEN and SYDVKM. The specimen was blood. The TCR sequence derives from a female donor with papillary thyroid cancer or a benign thyroid nodule (not recorded which). Some clones in this sample may be carry-over from other donors' samples. The rearrangement uses TRBV28 and TRBJ1-2; no clear D. DNA of the CDR3: TGTGCCAGCACCCGGGAGGCCTTTCCGTGGGGTGGCTACACCTTC. Amino acid sequence: CASTREAFPWGGYTF.